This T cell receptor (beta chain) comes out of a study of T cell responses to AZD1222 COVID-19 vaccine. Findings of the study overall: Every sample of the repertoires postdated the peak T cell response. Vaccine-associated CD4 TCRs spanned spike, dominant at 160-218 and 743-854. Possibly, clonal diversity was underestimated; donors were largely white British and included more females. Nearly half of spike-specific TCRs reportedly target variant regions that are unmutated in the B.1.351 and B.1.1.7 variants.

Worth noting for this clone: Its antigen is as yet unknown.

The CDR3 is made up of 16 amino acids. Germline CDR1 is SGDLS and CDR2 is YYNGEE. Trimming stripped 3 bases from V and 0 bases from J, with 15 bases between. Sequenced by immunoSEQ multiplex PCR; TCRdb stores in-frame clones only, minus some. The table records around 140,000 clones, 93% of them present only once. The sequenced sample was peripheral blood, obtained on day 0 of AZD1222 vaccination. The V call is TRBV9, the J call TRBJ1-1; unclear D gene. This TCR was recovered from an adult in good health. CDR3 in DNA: TGTGCCAGCAGCGCCACCGAGTTCGGGGTGAACACTGAAGCTTTCTTT. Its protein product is CASSATEFGVNTEAFF.